One and the same sample provided the 8 T cell receptor beta chains below, sequenced in a study of shared clonotypes between healthy human individuals. Positively selected for CCR7, the CD45RO-negative cells used as naive CD8 cells excluded terminally differentiated effector memory CD45RA+ cells. Using immunoSEQ multiplex PCR, the repertoire was profiled, and TCRdb retains in-frame clones only, with some absent. The sample carries about 2,200,000 clones, roughly 91% recorded once. The sequencing input was naive CD8+ T cells from PBMCs. These receptors were taken from a man younger than 35 in good health. Some clones in this sample may be carry-over from other donors' samples.

The V call is TRBV6-1, the J call TRBJ2-5; D perhaps matches TRBD2 (6 bases). Germline V gives CDR1 MNHNS, CDR2 SASEGT. The length of the CDR3 is 15 residues. Trimming shortened V by 7 bases and J by 4 bases, and 19 bases separated the two germline ends. The CDR3 DNA reads as TGTGCCAGCACCCCGACTAGAGGTTGGCGAGAGACCCAGTACTTC. It specifies CASTPTRGWRETQYF.

The chain links TRBV4-1 to TRBJ2-7; D call uncertain. Between the trimmed V and J ends, which lost 3 bases and 3 bases, there was a span of 15 bases. Per the germline V gene, CDR1 is MGHRA and CDR2 is YSYEKL. The CDR3 has 15 amino acids. CDR3 sequence reads: CASSHHIGGSYEQYF. CDR3 in DNA: TGCGCCAGCAGCCATCATATAGGCGGTAGCTACGAGCAGTACTTC.

V is TRBV7-9 and J is TRBJ2-1; TRBD2 matches at 12 bases. The germline gives CDR1 SEHNR, CDR2 FQNEAQ (reference sequence). This CDR3 region has 16 residues. The trim removed 4 bases at V and 5 bases at J, leaving 6 bases unmatched. CDR3 sequence (DNA): TGTGCCAGCAGCTACGGACTAGCGGGACCCGACAATGAGCAGTTCTTC. Its protein product is CASSYGLAGPDNEQFF.

The chain combines TRBV13 with TRBJ1-1; D remains unclear. Trimming took off 1 base at V and 1 base at J, with 4 bases between the two ends. The CDR3 totals 13 residues. Germline-derived CDR1 and CDR2 are PRHDT and FYEKMQ (reference sequence). As DNA, the CDR3 is TGTGCCAGCAGCTTAGTTTCGAACACTGAAGCTTTCTTT. The encoded protein is CASSLVSNTEAFF.

The rearrangement links TRBV4-1 to TRBJ2-7; D perhaps matches TRBD1 (6 bases). V was pared by 4 bases and J by 3 bases, with 19 bases between. The CDR3 sequence is 16 residues long. Germline CDR1 reads MGHRA; CDR2 reads YSYEKL. The CDR3: CASSPVSQGISYEQYF. Written as DNA, the CDR3 is TGCGCCAGCAGCCCGGTCAGTCAGGGGATAAGCTACGAGCAGTACTTC.

This sequence joins TRBV7-6 and TRBJ2-7; TRBD1 matches at 9 bases. Germline trimming cut 5 bases from V and 6 bases from J; bases unmatched to any gene: 11. The CDR3 sequence is 15 residues long. CDR1 is SGHVS and CDR2 is FNYEAQ in the germline V gene. The DNA of the CDR3 is TGTGCCAGCAGCCCGTGGGGGGGACAGGGCACCGAGCAGTACTTC. It yields the protein CASSPWGGQGTEQYF.

V gene TRBV9 combines with J gene TRBJ2-5; 7 nucleotides agree with TRBD2. V trimming: 4 bases; J trimming: 2 bases; junction bases outside the gene matches: 8. Germline-derived CDR1 and CDR2 are SGDLS and YYNGEE. The CDR3 has 15 amino acids. The CDR3, as DNA: TGTGCCAGCAGCCCCAGCGGGGTTGTACAAGAGACCCAGTACTTC. Its translation: CASSPSGVVQETQYF.

The V and J genes are TRBV7-8 and TRBJ2-3, with 12 bases matching TRBD2. The CDR3 sequence is 17 residues long. Germline CDR1 is SGHVS and CDR2 is FQNEAQ. The V and J ends lost 5 bases and 2 bases, in that order; junction bases with no gene match: 8. The CDR3 sequence is CASSSRLAGVNTDTQYF. The CDR3 DNA reads as TGTGCCAGCAGCAGTAGACTAGCGGGAGTGAACACAGATACGCAGTATTTT.